This T cell receptor (beta chain) was documented in a study of blood T cells in healthy people across ages. The V gene lost 4 bases and the J gene lost 10 bases, with 21 bases spanning the gap. This CDR3 has 15 amino acids. The V gene's germline CDR1 is SGHKS and CDR2 YYEKEE (reference sequence). This clonotype was observed a few times. For the second PCR, which ran for about 6 to 11 cycles, a sample-barcoded 5' primer and a J-beta primer mix were used. Unique molecular identifiers of 12 random nucleotides labeled each cDNA. Each of the samples gave a minimum of 2.5 million paired-end reads that contained CDR3. Using its own MiXCR run on the 5' RACE reads, TCRdb lists one record per CDR3 protein. Of about 1 million distinct CDR3 sequences detected, more than 40% appear once; the ten largest clones hold approximately 17%.

This rearrangement joins TRBV5-5 to TRBJ2-4; D gene unclear. Sequenced material: blood. This receptor was identified in a woman aged 55-69 years in good health. CDR3 loop: CASSPGRATATIQYF. CDR3 nucleotides: TGTGCCAGCAGCCCTGGACGGGCCACCGCCACAATTCAGTACTTC.